This TCR beta chain was recovered during a study of T cells in Graves' hyperthyroidism and ophthalmopathy. The hyperthyroidism was newly diagnosed and had lasted under 2 months; the patients were aged 18 to 65. Diagnoses were established using clinical symptoms, serum thyroxine and TRAb, thyroid ultrasound and orbital computed tomography. There are many counts of this clonotype. TCR beta CDR3 regions were amplified from RNA transcripts. The HTBI primer set drove a first-round RT-PCR of the TCR CDR3. Via MiXCR, TCRdb re-called the multiplex PCR reads, giving one row per CDR3 protein. The sample has approximately 700,000 distinct CDR3 sequences, less than 20% seen once. The CDR3 loop spans 16 amino acids. J lost 1 base, V lost 4 bases, and 5 bases had no gene match. Germline loops: CDR1 KGHSH, CDR2 LQKENI.

The TCR was taken from a man in his late teens or twenties with Graves' hyperthyroidism. The chain is built from TRBV18 and TRBJ2-7, with TRBD2 identical over 12 bases. Sequencing was carried out using blood. The DNA for the CDR3 is TGTGCCAGCTCACAAGGACTAGCGGGAAATTCCTACGAGCAGTACTTC. Encoded protein: CASSQGLAGNSYEQYF.